This TCR beta chain was found in a study of spatial heterogeneity in lung cancer. Study-wide context: There were consistently more beta-chain sequences detected than alpha-chain sequences. Study-level findings and limits: In tumors, expanded intratumoral alpha and beta TCR counts tracked mutation counts.

In its sample, this clonotype is large. Its antigen is as yet unknown. This beta chain turned up in a library designed for alpha chains; as an off-target read, its abundance says little. The time point: sample taken at primary tumor resection. There were some 70 donors, all of them untreated patients with early-stage non-small cell lung cancer. Unsorted tumor, nontumor lung tissue or cryopreserved PBMC supplied the whole RNA. Individual TCR cDNA molecules each bore their own unique molecular identifier. TCRdb reprocessed the 5' RACE reads via MiXCR and lists one record per CDR3 protein. The data show about 800 distinct CDR3 sequences, with approximately 15% seen just once and about 15% held by the top ten. V lost 5 bases, J lost 3 bases, and 10 bases lay in between. This CDR3 is 13 amino acids long.

The sample in question was lung tumor tissue, obtained at surgery. This receptor was identified in a male donor with early-stage non-small cell lung cancer. This sequence joins TRBV12-3 or TRBV12-4 and TRBJ2-5; D perhaps matches TRBD1 (6 bases). CDR3: CASSPGHKETQYF. The DNA for the CDR3 is TGTGCCAGCAGTCCGGGACACAAAGAGACCCAGTACTTC.